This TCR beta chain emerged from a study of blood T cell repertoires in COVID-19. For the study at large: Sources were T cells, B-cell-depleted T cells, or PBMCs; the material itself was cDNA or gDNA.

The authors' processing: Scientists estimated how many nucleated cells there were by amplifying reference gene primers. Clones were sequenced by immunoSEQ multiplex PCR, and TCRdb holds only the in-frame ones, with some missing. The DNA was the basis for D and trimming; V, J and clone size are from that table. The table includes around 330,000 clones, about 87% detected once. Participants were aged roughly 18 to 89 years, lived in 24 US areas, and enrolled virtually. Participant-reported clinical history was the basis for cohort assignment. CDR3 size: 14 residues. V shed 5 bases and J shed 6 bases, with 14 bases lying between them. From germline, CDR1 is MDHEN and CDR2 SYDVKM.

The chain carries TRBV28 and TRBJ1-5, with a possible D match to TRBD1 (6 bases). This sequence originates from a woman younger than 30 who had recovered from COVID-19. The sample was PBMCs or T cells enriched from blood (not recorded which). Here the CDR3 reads CASSVMGGRQPQHF. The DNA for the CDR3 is TGTGCCAGCAGTGTCATGGGGGGGCGTCAGCCCCAGCATTTT.